This T cell receptor (beta chain) was documented in a study of T cell responses to AZD1222 COVID-19 vaccine. Regarding the study as a whole: The CD4 TCRs associated with vaccination extended across spike and predominated at 160-218 and 743-854. At baseline, seropositivity was found in only a handful of AZD1222 recipients. No repertoire was sampled before or during the peak T cell response, only after it. Clonal diversity was possibly underestimated; the donors were predominantly white British and more often female.

The CDR3 is 17 amino acids. V was cut by 0 bases and J by 1 base, with 13 bases left in between. From germline, CDR1 is LGHDT and CDR2 YNNKEL (reference sequence). On this clone itself: What it binds is not known.

Produced via immunoSEQ multiplex PCR; TCRdb's table is partial and in-frame only. The sample yields 150,000 or so clones, 92% seen once. This sequence originates from an adult in good health. The chain recombines TRBV3-1 (or the pseudogene TRBV3-2) with TRBJ1-3; weak D call: TRBD1 (5 bases). The source material was peripheral blood, sampled on day 0 of AZD1222 vaccination. CDR3 nucleotide sequence: TGTGCCAGCAGCCAAGAGTACAGGCATGGATCTGGAAACACCATATATTTT. It specifies CASSQEYRHGSGNTIYF.